One and the same sample provided the 17 T cell receptor beta chains below, sequenced in a study of cytomegalovirus exposure and HLA in healthy donors. Only in-frame clones appear in the TCRdb table, and some are missing; sequencing was by immunoSEQ multiplex PCR. The sample gives about 160,000 clones, approximately 86% of which show up once; approximately 2.2% is in the top ten. The material sequenced was PBMCs. These receptors all come from a woman under 30 in good health and CMV-seronegative.

This chain uses TRBV19 with TRBJ1-3; TRBD1 agrees at 7 bases. V gave up 4 bases and J gave up 5 bases; unmatched junction bases: 5. The CDR3 is 14 amino acids. Germline assignment: CDR1 LNHDA and CDR2 SQIVND (reference sequence). CDR3 region: CASSTGTARNTIYF. CDR3 DNA: TGTGCCAGTAGTACCGGGACAGCTAGAAACACCATATATTTT. The complete variable domain, with remaining parts taken from reference TRBV19 and TRBJ1-3, reads DGGITQSPKYLFRKEGQNVTLSCEQNLNHDAMYWYRQDPGQGLRLIYYSQIVNDFQKGDIAEGYSVSREKKESFPLTVTSAQKNPTAFYLCASSTGTARNTIYFGEGSWLTVV.

The genes are TRBV14 and TRBJ1-2; D gene uncertain. Trimming shortened V by 6 bases and J by 5 bases, and 16 bases separated the two germline ends. This CDR3 contains 14 residues. The V gene's germline CDR1 is SGHDN and CDR2 FVKESK. The CDR3 loop reads CASSSQQAMYGYTF. DNA for the CDR3: TGTGCCAGCAGTTCTCAACAAGCGATGTATGGCTACACCTTC.

Concerning this clone itself: The same CDR3 can be traced to other DNA sequences in this sample. The V gene is TRBV18, the J gene TRBJ1-5; the D is unclear. The CDR3 runs to 13 residues. Germline assignment: CDR1 KGHSH and CDR2 LQKENI. V lost 3 bases and J lost 6, with 9 bases in between. The CDR3 DNA follows: TGTGCCAGCTCACCCTCAGCGGGTCAGCCCCAGCATTTT. Its translation: CASSPSAGQPQHF.

This clone has a count of ten or more. This chain connects TRBV9 to TRBJ1-1, with 7 bases fitting TRBD1. This CDR3 is built from 16 residues. After removal of 4 bases from V and 2 bases from J, the junction contained 11 bases not matched to a gene. Germline V lookup: CDR1 SGDLS, CDR2 YYNGEE. The CDR3 nucleotides are TGTGCCAGCAGCACCCCCCAGGGGGGCCTTAACACTGAAGCTTTCTTT. It specifies CASSTPQGGLNTEAFF.

V gene TRBV7-8 combines with J gene TRBJ2-3; 8 nucleotides agree with TRBD1. The CDR3 contains 16 residues. V lost 5 bases to trimming and J lost 1 base; unmatched junction nucleotides: 8. CDR1 and CDR2 from the germline V gene are SGHVS and FQNEAQ. The CDR3 DNA is TGTGCCAGCAGCCCCCAGGACAGGGCGGGCACAGATACGCAGTATTTT. Translated, it gives CASSPQDRAGTDTQYF.

V is TRBV4-2 and J is TRBJ2-3, with 9 bases identical to TRBD2. The CDR3 is 19 residues long. V lost 1 base to trimming and J lost 6 bases; unmatched junction nucleotides: 17. The germline V gene encodes CDR1 LGHNA and CDR2 YNFKEQ. CDR3 protein: CASSQGSGATSGVYDTQYF. CDR3 nucleotides: TGTGCCAGCAGCCAAGGGAGTGGCGCGACTAGCGGAGTTTACGATACGCAGTATTTT.

This clone was detected once. The gene calls are TRBV19 and TRBJ1-2; unclear D gene. Germline CDR1 and CDR2: LNHDA and SQIVND (reference sequence). V lost 5 bases to trimming and J lost 8 bases, with 18 bases between them. CDR3 length equals 14 residues. The DNA of the CDR3 is TGTGCCAGTAGTCCTGCAGGTCCTTTCCGGGGCTACACCTTC. Translated, it gives CASSPAGPFRGYTF.

This chain joins TRBV6-1 and TRBJ2-7; TRBD2 is a possible D gene (5 bases). This CDR3 contains 12 residues. The V end was cut by 6 bases, the J end by 7 bases, with 13 bases between. Germline CDR1 and CDR2: MNHNS and SASEGT. In DNA form, the CDR3 reads TGTGCCAGCAGCCAAACCGGGGAAGAGCAGTACTTC. It codes for CASSQTGEEQYF.

The rearrangement joins TRBV5-1 to TRBJ2-3, with 12 bases fitting TRBD2. CDR1 and CDR2 (germline): SGHRS, YFSETQ. This CDR3 has 16 residues. V shed 3 bases, J shed 2 bases, and the junction held 4 bases outside the gene matches. The CDR3: CASSSLAGGITDTQYF. For the CDR3, the DNA is TGCGCCAGCAGCTCACTAGCGGGAGGAATCACAGATACGCAGTATTTT.

The chain uses TRBV6-6 and TRBJ1-5; no reliable D call. Germline-derived CDR1 and CDR2 are MNHNY and SVGAGI (reference sequence). The CDR3 has 13 amino acids. The V end was cut by 6 bases, the J end by 0 bases, with 6 bases between. The CDR3: CASSSYSNQPQHF. The CDR3 bases are TGTGCCAGCAGCAGTTATAGCAATCAGCCCCAGCATTTT.

CDR3 in amino acids: CASSQETPSEYAYEQYF. CDR3 in DNA: TGCGCCAGCAGCCAAGAGACTCCTAGCGAGTACGCCTACGAGCAGTACTTC. The chain employs TRBV4-3 and TRBJ2-7; perhaps TRBD2 as D (6 bases). CDR1 and CDR2 from the germline V gene are LGHNA and YSLEER. Trimming stripped 0 bases from V and 2 bases from J, with 17 bases between. This CDR3 is 17 amino acids long.

The V call is TRBV19, the J call TRBJ2-1, with a weak D call TRBD2 (5 bases). V was cut by 4 bases and J by 4 bases, with 8 bases left in between. CDR1 LNHDA and CDR2 SQIVND come from the germline V gene (reference sequence). The CDR3 consists of 13 residues. The CDR3 region is CASSTRTYNEQFF. In DNA form, the CDR3 reads TGTGCCAGTAGTACGCGGACTTACAATGAGCAGTTCTTC.

This chain connects TRBV2 to TRBJ1-2; 7 bases agree with TRBD1. Germline assignment: CDR1 SNHLY and CDR2 FYNNEI. Germline trimming cut 1 base from V and 7 bases from J; bases unmatched to any gene: 6. The CDR3 is 14 residues long. The CDR3 coding sequence is TGTGCCAGCAGTGAAGGTCCCAGGGGGTCTGGCTACACCTTC. This translates into CASSEGPRGSGYTF. Full variable domain (outside the CDR3, taken from reference TRBV2 and TRBJ1-2): EPEVTQTPSHQVTQMGQEVILRCVPISNHLYFYWYRQILGQKVEFLVSFYNNEISEKSEIFDDQFSVERPDGSNFTLKIRSTKLEDSAMYFCASSEGPRGSGYTFGSGTRLTVV.

The chain couples TRBV2 to TRBJ1-4, with a weak D call TRBD1 (6 bases). V was trimmed by 5 bases and J by 4 bases, leaving 14 bases between them. This CDR3 has 15 residues. Germline V gene sequence: CDR1 SNHLY, CDR2 FYNNEI. The CDR3 here is CASSKRTDYNEKLFF. The DNA for the CDR3 is TGTGCCAGCAGTAAAAGGACAGACTATAATGAAAAACTGTTTTTT.

The chain couples TRBV27 to TRBJ1-2; D perhaps matches TRBD1 (6 bases). The V end was cut by 6 bases, the J end by 8 bases, with 16 bases between. This CDR3 has 13 residues. Germline assignment: CDR1 MNHEY and CDR2 SMNVEV (reference sequence). CDR3 residues: CASRVTTGPGYTF. CDR3 nucleotides: TGTGCCAGCAGGGTTACTACAGGGCCAGGCTACACCTTC.

The sample holds a few counts of this clone. This chain links TRBV18 with TRBJ1-2; D is ambiguous. Trimming took off 4 bases at V and 6 bases at J, with 9 bases between the two ends. Germline loops: CDR1 KGHSH, CDR2 LQKENI. The CDR3 runs to 12 residues. CDR3 sequence reads: CASSLRGDGYTF. CDR3 nucleotides: TGTGCCAGCTCACTCCGGGGTGATGGCTACACCTTC.

This chain connects TRBV6-5 to TRBJ2-7; weak D call: TRBD1 (6 bases). From germline, CDR1 is MNHEY and CDR2 SVGAGI. V was pared by 6 bases and J by 9 bases, with 21 bases between. This CDR3 has 14 residues. CDR3: CASSQEGGRGVQYF. DNA for the CDR3: TGTGCCAGCAGCCAAGAAGGGGGTAGAGGGGTGCAGTACTTC.